The 26 T cell receptor beta chains listed next were all sequenced from one sample in a study of graft-versus-host responses after intestinal transplantation (dated by TCRdb to the early 2020s). Libraries were constructed by the immunoSEQ multiplex PCR assay. Sourced from immuneACCESS, this table was stored by TCRdb with only in-frame sequences that have V and J called. A share of the clones is absent; for the studies checked, an unresolved V gene accounts for under half, and the remainder has no known explanation. The sample table contains 35,000 to 40,000 clones; only one count was recorded for about 90% of them. Of the sample, more than 15% falls within the top ten clones. Dithiothreitol, EDTA incubations and collagenase D digestion were used to isolate intraepithelial and lamina propria lymphocytes from graft specimens. The sequenced sample was ileum tissue, obtained more than 200 days after intestinal transplant. The origin of the receptors is a human patient who received an intestinal transplant, so some T cells may come from the graft donor.

This clone has only one observation. The chain joins TRBV9 to TRBJ2-5, with D possibly matching TRBD1 (5 bases). The CDR3 is made up of 14 amino acids. Germline V gene sequence: CDR1 SGDLS, CDR2 YYNGEE. Trimming removed 0 bases from V and 2 bases from J, with 8 bases in between. CDR3 DNA sequence: TGTGCCAGCAGCGTAGCCTCAGGGCAAGAGACCCAGTACTTC. It is translated as CASSVASGQETQYF.

The rearrangement links TRBV18 to TRBJ2-1; 9 bases map to TRBD2. CDR3 length: 15 residues. V was pared by 6 bases and J by 5 bases, with 8 bases of the junction left unmatched. Germline V gene data show CDR1 as KGHSH and CDR2 as LQKENI. CDR3: CASSTGLASHNEQFF. In DNA, the CDR3 is TGTGCCAGCTCGACAGGACTAGCGTCCCACAATGAGCAGTTCTTC.

V gene TRBV25-1 combines with J gene TRBJ1-1; D is unresolved. The CDR3 runs 13 residues. V was pared by 5 bases and J by 3 bases, with 10 bases between. Germline CDR1 is MGHDK and CDR2 is SYGVNS. CDR3 sequence (DNA): TGTGCCAGCAGTTGGGGAGATGACACTGAAGCTTTCTTT. Its protein is CASSWGDDTEAFF. Combining the CDR3 with reference TRBV25-1 and TRBJ1-1 gives the whole variable domain EADIYQTPRYLVIGTGKKITLECSQTMGHDKMYWYQQDPGMELHLIHYSYGVNSTEKGDLSSESTVSRIRTEHFPLTLESARPSHTSQYLCASSWGDDTEAFFGQGTRLTVV.

CDR3 region: CASSLLAGNTGELFF. The CDR3 bases are TGTGCCAGCAGCTTGTTGGCGGGAAACACCGGGGAGCTGTTTTTT. The chain carries TRBV5-5 and TRBJ2-2; TRBD2 is a possible D gene (6 bases). Looked up from germline, CDR1 is SGHKS and CDR2 is YYEKEE (reference sequence). This CDR3 contains 15 residues. V dropped 1 base and J dropped 2 bases, with 9 bases sitting between them.

The chain couples TRBV28 to TRBJ2-2, with no clear D. The V and J ends lost 8 bases and 7 bases respectively, with 11 bases between them. Germline CDR1 MDHEN, CDR2 SYDVKM. The CDR3 length is 12 residues. CDR3 loop: CASRNWGGELFF. The CDR3 region has the DNA TGTGCCAGCCGGAACTGGGGCGGGGAGCTGTTTTTT.

V usage is TRBV5-5 and J usage is TRBJ1-2; D gene unclear. With 0 bases removed from V and 2 bases from J, the gap between germline ends came to 8 bases. The CDR3 consists of 14 residues. Germline-derived CDR1 and CDR2 are SGHKS and YYEKEE (reference sequence). The CDR3 region is CASSLGGENYGYTF. CDR3 DNA sequence: TGTGCCAGCAGCTTGGGTGGAGAAAACTATGGCTACACCTTC.

The J gene is TRBJ1-1, the V gene TRBV7-6; weak D call: TRBD1 (6 bases). The ends were cut back, 5 bases at V and 4 bases at J, with 11 bases in the middle. Germline CDR1 reads SGHVS; CDR2 reads FNYEAQ. The CDR3 spans 13 residues. CDR3 DNA sequence: TGTGCCAGCAGCCTAGTCAGGGGCACTGAAGCTTTCTTT. Protein: CASSLVRGTEAFF. The variable domain in full, completed from reference TRBV7-6 and TRBJ1-1, reads GAGVSQSPRYKVTKRGQDVALRCDPISGHVSLYWYRQALGQGPEFLTYFNYEAQQDKSGLPNDRFSAERPEGSISTLTIQRTEQRDSAMYRCASSLVRGTEAFFGQGTRLTVV.

This clone occurred a few times. The chain has TRBV6-1 and TRBJ1-6; maybe TRBD1 (6 bases). The V and J ends lost 7 bases and 9 bases respectively, with 13 bases between them. Germline CDR1 and CDR2: MNHNS and SASEGT. This CDR3 has 13 residues. CDR3 sequence (DNA): TGTGCCAGCACCCCGCAGGGGAGTTCACCCCTCCACTTT. Amino acid sequence: CASTPQGSSPLHF.

This clone was seen a few times. The chain has TRBV6-1 and TRBJ2-4; no clear D. The germline V gene has CDR1 MNHNS and CDR2 SASEGT. The CDR3 sequence is 13 residues long. V was pared by 3 bases and J by 7 bases, with 10 bases between. The CDR3 DNA follows: TGTGCCAGCAGTGACAGCCGGACCAACATTCAGTACTTC. It translates to CASSDSRTNIQYF.

The CDR3 nucleotides read TGCGCCAGCAGCTTGGCCAGCGGGAGGCCCGGTGAGCAGTTCTTC. Protein product: CASSLASGRPGEQFF. The chain has TRBV5-1 and TRBJ2-1; 9 bases line up with TRBD2. There are 15 residues in the CDR3. The germline V gene encodes CDR1 SGHRS and CDR2 YFSETQ. After removal of 0 bases from V and 9 bases from J, the junction contained 7 bases not matched to a gene. The complete variable domain, with remaining parts taken from reference TRBV5-1 and TRBJ2-1, reads KAGVTQTPRYLIKTRGQQVTLSCSPISGHRSVSWYQQTPGQGLQFLFEYFSETQRNKGNFPGRFSGRQFSNSRSEMNVSTLELGDSALYLCASSLASGRPGEQFFGPGTRLTVL.

V gene TRBV5-1 combines with J gene TRBJ1-1; maybe TRBD1 (5 bases). The germline V and J ends were trimmed by 5 bases and 0 bases, with 8 bases remaining between them. CDR1 and CDR2 from the germline V gene are SGHRS and YFSETQ. The CDR3 is 13 amino acids. The CDR3 loop is CASRGLLNTEAFF. CDR3 sequence (DNA): TGCGCCAGCAGGGGACTCTTGAACACTGAAGCTTTCTTT.

This clone showed up just a few times. The chain carries TRBV19 and TRBJ2-3; D is ambiguous. The CDR3 totals 12 residues. Germline V gives CDR1 LNHDA, CDR2 SQIVND (reference sequence). V gave up 5 bases and J gave up 5 bases, with 8 bases separating them. CDR3 DNA: TGTGCCAGTAGTGACGGGCTAGATACGCAGTATTTT. It translates to CASSDGLDTQYF.

The chain links TRBV6-9 to TRBJ2-7, with D possibly matching TRBD1 (5 bases). The CDR3 covers 17 residues. The V and J ends lost 2 bases and 3 bases respectively, with 20 bases between them. Germline V gene sequence: CDR1 MNHGY, CDR2 SVAAGI. In DNA form, the CDR3 reads TGTGCCAGCAGTTATCAGCAGGGTTCCTACTTCCTCTACGAGCAGTACTTC. The encoded protein is CASSYQQGSYFLYEQYF.

The chain is built from TRBV5-8 and TRBJ2-5; 9 bases are a match to TRBD1. Unmatched junction bases numbered 3, after V lost 4 bases and J lost 5 bases. The CDR3 consists of 13 residues. Germline assignment: CDR1 SGHTS and CDR2 YDEGEE. CDR3: CASSGGQGETQYF. DNA for the CDR3: TGTGCCAGCAGCGGTGGACAGGGGGAGACCCAGTACTTC.

The chain employs TRBV19 and TRBJ1-5; a possible D gene is TRBD1 (5 bases). The CDR3 runs 15 residues. Trimming took off 3 bases at V and 9 bases at J, with 18 bases between the two ends. Germline CDR1 and CDR2: LNHDA and SQIVND (reference sequence). CDR3: CASSMVGAGPGPQHF. Here the CDR3 DNA reads TGTGCCAGTAGTATGGTAGGGGCAGGCCCTGGGCCCCAGCATTTT.

The V gene is TRBV4-1, the J gene TRBJ1-2, with TRBD1 matching over 7 bases. V trimming: 2 bases; J trimming: 2 bases; junction bases outside the gene matches: 5. The CDR3 extends over 15 amino acids. Germline V gives CDR1 MGHRA, CDR2 YSYEKL. The CDR3 DNA follows: TGCGCCAGCAGCCAACCCGGGACAGAGAACTATGGCTACACCTTC. Its protein is CASSQPGTENYGYTF.

The chain joins TRBV14 to TRBJ2-2, with D possibly being TRBD2 (6 bases). Trimming left V 0 bases short and J 4 bases short, with 9 bases between. CDR1 is SGHDN, CDR2 FVKESK, per germline. The CDR3 spans 15 residues. CDR3 region: CASSQDSGATGELFF. DNA of the CDR3: TGTGCCAGCAGCCAAGATTCGGGAGCCACCGGGGAGCTGTTTTTT.

This clone appeared a few times. This chain joins TRBV11-2 and TRBJ2-1; the match to TRBD1 covers 9 bases. The CDR3 sequence is 12 residues long. CDR1 and CDR2 (germline): SGHAT, FQNNGV. The ends lost 0 bases at V and 16 bases at J; junction bases unmatched: 4. The CDR3 region is CASSLERDREFF. As DNA, the CDR3 is TGTGCCAGCAGCTTAGAACGGGACAGGGAATTCTTC.

The chain combines TRBV5-1 with TRBJ2-7, with no clear D. Germline loops: CDR1 SGHRS, CDR2 YFSETQ. The length of the CDR3 is 13 residues. V was pared by 3 bases and J by 0 bases, with 7 bases between. The CDR3 spells CASSSVFSYEQYF. The CDR3 coding sequence is TGCGCCAGCAGCTCGGTCTTCTCCTACGAGCAGTACTTC.

The chain has TRBV19 and TRBJ1-1; D is uncertain. The CDR3 extends over 13 amino acids. V was cut by 3 bases and J by 10 bases, with 15 bases left in between. Germline V lookup: CDR1 LNHDA, CDR2 SQIVND (reference sequence). Here the CDR3 reads CASSIGRTPRAFF. The CDR3 nucleotides read TGTGCCAGTAGTATTGGGAGGACCCCGCGAGCTTTCTTT.

The rearrangement joins TRBV19 to TRBJ2-3; perhaps TRBD2 as D (5 bases). The V end was cut by 3 bases, the J end by 3 bases, with 10 bases between. This CDR3 contains 14 residues. Germline values: CDR1 LNHDA, CDR2 SQIVND (reference sequence). CDR3 nucleotides: TGTGCCAGTAGTATCGGTGGACTGACAGATACGCAGTATTTT. Its protein product is CASSIGGLTDTQYF.

The sample holds one count of this clone. The gene calls are TRBV5-1 and TRBJ2-2, with D uncertain. The CDR3 spans 14 residues. V was pared by 1 base and J by 6 bases, with 10 bases between. Germline V gene sequence: CDR1 SGHRS, CDR2 YFSETQ. CDR3 in DNA: TGCGCCAGCAGCTTGTGGGGTTACCCCGGGGAGCTGTTTTTT. Its translation: CASSLWGYPGELFF.

The rearrangement links TRBV28 to TRBJ2-5, with D possibly TRBD1 on 5 matching bases. The CDR3 length is 14 residues. CDR1 and CDR2 from the germline V gene are MDHEN and SYDVKM. V lost 0 bases and J lost 2, with 7 bases in between. In nucleotides, the CDR3 is TGTGCCAGCAGTTTATGGGGGCCACAAGAGACCCAGTACTTC. This sequence encodes CASSLWGPQETQYF.

This sequence joins TRBV15 and TRBJ2-7; perhaps TRBD1 as D (7 bases). With 1 base removed from V and 2 bases from J, the gap between germline ends came to 12 bases. This CDR3 comprises 15 residues. CDR1 is LNHNV and CDR2 is YYDKDF in the germline V gene (reference sequence). CDR3: CATSRVQGGPYEQYF. In DNA form, the CDR3 reads TGTGCCACCAGCAGAGTGCAGGGGGGACCCTACGAGCAGTACTTC.

In its sample, this clone was seen a few times. This chain joins TRBV7-8 and TRBJ2-1; no clear D gene. CDR1 is SGHVS, CDR2 FQNEAQ, per germline. V lost 0 bases and J lost 7, with 16 bases in between. This CDR3 has 16 residues. Here the CDR3 reads CASSLAEGDLGNEQFF. CDR3 nucleotide sequence: TGTGCCAGCAGCTTAGCTGAAGGTGATTTGGGGAATGAGCAGTTCTTC.

This chain joins TRBV28 and TRBJ1-5, with 7 bases that match TRBD1. Trimming at V came to 4 bases and at J to 0 bases, leaving 9 bases not matched to a gene. Germline assignment: CDR1 MDHEN and CDR2 SYDVKM. The CDR3 runs 17 residues. The CDR3 protein is CASSSAGTDHSNQPQHF. The DNA of the CDR3 is TGTGCCAGCAGTTCCGCCGGGACAGACCATAGCAATCAGCCCCAGCATTTT.